What follows describes a single TCR beta chain. Its antigen is not known. TCR beta cDNA was made by 5'RACE template switching with UMIs. No DNA is given; TCRdb re-called the 5' RACE reads and lists each CDR3 protein once. The listing records 300,000 to 500,000 distinct CDR3 sequences. The record originates from a study of T cells expressing NK-cell markers. Whole-study context: Sorted CD3+CD56-NKG2C+, CD3+CD56+NKG2C+ and CD3+CD56+NKG2C- T cells supplied the TCR beta repertoires. Study findings and constraints: One observes that, in a handful of donors, these clonotypes were also the leading ones within the CD3+CD56-NKG2C+ fraction. Over 5 donors carried dominant NKG2C+ clonotypes that made up about 1.0-7.0% of their CD8+ T cells.

The germline V gene encodes CDR1 SNHLY and CDR2 FYNNEI. This CDR3 contains 14 residues. The clonotype originates from a woman between 50 and 59 years old in good health. The sample comprised blood T cells: a sorted CD56 or NKG2C T cell subset, CD4+ or CD8+ T cells, or bulk PBMC T cells (not recorded which). The rearrangement links TRBV2 to TRBJ2-2; TCRdb's assignment of TRBD1 cannot be checked, as there is no DNA. The CDR3: CATKDRDNTGELFF.